This T cell receptor (beta chain) was found in a study of T cells in Graves' hyperthyroidism and ophthalmopathy. About the study: Specimen type is peripheral blood, collected at initial diagnosis prior to any treatment. Regarding the study as a whole: The model predicted ophthalmopathy a median about 6.6 months before onset. The majority of expanded thyroid clonotypes above 0.001 also appeared in blood.

This CDR3 region has 15 residues. Losses at the gene ends were 3 bases for V and 2 bases for J; bases not matched to a gene: 6. Germline CDR1 reads SGHRS; CDR2 reads YFSETQ. Those patients with uncontrolled infection, other autoimmune disease, pregnancy or lactation were excluded. A note on this clonotype: Its antigen is not known.

Authors of the study amplified TCR beta CDR3 regions from RNA transcripts. When the TCR CDR3 underwent first-round RT-PCR, the HTBI primer set was used. In TCRdb, the multiplex PCR reads were re-called with MiXCR into one record per CDR3 protein. Of approximately 610,000 distinct CDR3 sequences listed, roughly 14% are singletons. This clonotype originated in a woman between 35 and 50 years old with Graves' ophthalmopathy. Sequences were obtained from blood. This chain uses TRBV5-1 with TRBJ1-1, with 8 positions matching TRBD1. This chain's CDR3 is CASSSWTGINTEAFF. CDR3 sequence (DNA): TGCGCCAGCAGCTCATGGACAGGGATAAACACTGAAGCTTTCTTT.